Only a few counts were recorded for the clone carrying this T cell receptor (beta chain). Germline assignment: CDR1 WNHNN and CDR2 SYGVQD (reference sequence). Trimming cost V 2 bases and J 5 bases, with 16 bases left between them. The CDR3 sequence is 16 residues long. This specimen belongs to a study of blood T cell repertoires in COVID-19. Method: immunoSEQ multiplex PCR; TCRdb's copy keeps in-frame clones and lacks some. This sample carries about 250,000 clones, about 91% of them seen once, and the ten largest clones take 2.6%. This chain links TRBV10-1 with TRBJ2-1; D is possibly TRBD2 (6 bases). The sequencing sample was made of PBMCs or T cells enriched from blood (not recorded which). This TCR came from a young woman with acute COVID-19. The DNA of the CDR3 is TGCGCCAGCAGTGAGGGTCCGGGACTTGAAGACAATGAGCAGTTCTTC. Its protein product is CASSEGPGLEDNEQFF.